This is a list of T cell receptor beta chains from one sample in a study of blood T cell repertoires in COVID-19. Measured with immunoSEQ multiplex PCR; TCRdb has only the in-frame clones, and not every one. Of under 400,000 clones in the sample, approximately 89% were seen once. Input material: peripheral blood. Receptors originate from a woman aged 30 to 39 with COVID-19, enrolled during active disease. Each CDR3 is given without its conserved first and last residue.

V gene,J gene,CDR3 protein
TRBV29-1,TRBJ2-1,SVEDLSQINEQF
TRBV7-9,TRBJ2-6,ASSLKGSSGANVLT
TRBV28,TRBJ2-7,ASSLPPGQGYYEQY
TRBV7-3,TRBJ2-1,ASSLRLAGVNEQF
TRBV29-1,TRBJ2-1,SVRDNEQF
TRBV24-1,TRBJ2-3,ATSGGSGRGGDTQY
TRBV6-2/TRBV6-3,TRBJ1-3,ASSSRISGNTIY
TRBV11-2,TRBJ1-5,ASSQGTVSNQPQH
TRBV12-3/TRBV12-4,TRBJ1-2,ASSLGQGVGYT
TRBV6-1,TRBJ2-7,ASSELTGGPSEQY
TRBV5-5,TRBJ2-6,ASNPPGQGASGANVLT
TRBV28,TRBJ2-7,ASSFRRDRAHEQY
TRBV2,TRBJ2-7,ASSGPLSYEQY
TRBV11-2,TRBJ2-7,ASSLSSGSSYEQY
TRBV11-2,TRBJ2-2,ASSSQGLGELF
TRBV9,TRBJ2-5,ASSVGPGGETQY
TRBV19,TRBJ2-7,ASSMGTGAFYEQY
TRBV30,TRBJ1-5,AWSPGLTSNQPQH
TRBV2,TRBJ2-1,ASRQYEQF
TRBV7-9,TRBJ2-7,ASSPGTTYYEQY
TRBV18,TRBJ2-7,ASSPLGTATYEQY
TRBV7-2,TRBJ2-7,ASSPTRRGWEQY
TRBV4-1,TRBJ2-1,ASSQESSPKTTISDEQF
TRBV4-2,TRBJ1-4,ASSQGEVRRSEKLF
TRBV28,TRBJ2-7,ASSWSVEQY
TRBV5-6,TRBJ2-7,ASSLAVGLNYEQY
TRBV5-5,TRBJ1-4,ASSRVDSLHEKLF
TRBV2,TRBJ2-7,ASVAGLEQY
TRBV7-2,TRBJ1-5,ASSLWEGGNQPQH
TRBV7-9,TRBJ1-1,ASSLGRTGGTEAF
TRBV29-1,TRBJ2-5,SVRAIQETQY
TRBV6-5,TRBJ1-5,ASRPGQGYNQPQH
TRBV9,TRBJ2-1,ASSVGELAGVSYNEQF
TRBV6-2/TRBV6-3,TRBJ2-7,ASSRAYEQY
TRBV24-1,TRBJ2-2,ATSDIGGLDTGELF
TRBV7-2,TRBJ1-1,ASSWTVNTEAF
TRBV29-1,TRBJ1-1,SVGPGQATSEDF
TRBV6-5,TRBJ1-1,ATYRGTEAF
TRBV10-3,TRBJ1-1,AIRTDRRTEAF
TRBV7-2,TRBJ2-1,ASSLYTGVPYNEQF
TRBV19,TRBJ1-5,ATPQGNNQPQH
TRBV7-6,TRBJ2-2,ASNPTSGSSGELF
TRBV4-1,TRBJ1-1,ASSRQGLGTEAF
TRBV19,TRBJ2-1,ASRGLGYNEQF
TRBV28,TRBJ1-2,ASRGTGAYGYT
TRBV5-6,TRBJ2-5,ASSRGTGWGETQY